Below, one TCR beta chain is given with its context. Antigen: not known. Within Nashville, Tennessee resided all donors, each a Caucasian adult. Genomic DNA per cell subset filled all wells of several immunoSEQ plates. Clones were read by immunoSEQ multiplex PCR, and TCRdb kept only the in-frame ones, dropping some. The profile covers some 2,400,000 clones, with 90% to 97% appearing a single time and more than 0.1% taken by the ten largest. This entry comes from a study of shared clonotypes between healthy human individuals. Whole-study findings and limits: Clonotypes not shared had lower generation probabilities than those common to all four donors.

The source of this sequence is a man between 18 and 29 years old in good health. Material for sequencing was naive CD4+ T cells sorted from blood. The subset: CD45RA+ positively selected.

The CDR3 loop is CASSPPVYETQYF. CDR3 nucleotide sequence: TGTGCCAGCTCACCACCTGTATATGAAACCCAGTACTTC. The rearrangement links TRBV18 to TRBJ2-5, with D uncertain. CDR3 length: 13 amino acids. Germline CDR1 KGHSH, CDR2 LQKENI. V was cut by 0 bases and J by 8 bases, with 10 bases left in between.